This T cell receptor beta chain was recorded in a study of PD-1 blockade in classical Hodgkin lymphoma. Generated by immunoSEQ multiplex PCR, the TCRdb table keeps only in-frame clones and is missing some. The sample carries approximately 7,500 clones, about nine tenths recorded once. The germline gives CDR1 MNHNS, CDR2 SASEGT. There are 11 residues in the CDR3. Trimming removed 5 bases at V and 7 bases at J, with 6 bases between. Autologous stem cell transplantation was followed by relapse in every patient, and brentuximab vedotin exposure varied. Magnetic negative selection was used to purify CD4+ T cells from thawed PBMCs. Concerning this clone: Its antigen is not identified.

Study results and limitations: Possibly reflecting disease activity or prior therapy, repertoire differences have causes that remain undefined. By cycle point C4D1, TCR diversity had risen significantly in CD4+ cells (but not CD8+ cells). Initiation of nivolumab under 1 year after ASCT led to exclusion of patients.

This clonotype was obtained from a human donor with classical Hodgkin lymphoma. The rearrangement joins TRBV6-1 to TRBJ2-1; D call uncertain. The sample was CD4+ T cells from blood, taken at baseline. The CDR3 bases are TGTGCCAGCAGTTATATAAATGAGCAGTTCTTC. Translating it yields CASSYINEQFF.